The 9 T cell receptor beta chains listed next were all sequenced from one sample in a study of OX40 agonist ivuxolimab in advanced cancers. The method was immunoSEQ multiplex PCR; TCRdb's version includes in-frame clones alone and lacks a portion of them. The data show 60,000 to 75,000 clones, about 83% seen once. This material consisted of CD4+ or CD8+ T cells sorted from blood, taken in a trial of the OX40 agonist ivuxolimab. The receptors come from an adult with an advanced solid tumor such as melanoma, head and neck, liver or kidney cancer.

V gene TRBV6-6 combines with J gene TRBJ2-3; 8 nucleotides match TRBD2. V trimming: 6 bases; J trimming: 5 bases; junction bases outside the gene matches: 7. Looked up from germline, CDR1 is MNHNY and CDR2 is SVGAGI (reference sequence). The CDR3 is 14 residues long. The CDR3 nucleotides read TGTGCCAGCAGGGCCCCAGCGGGGGTAGATACGCAGTATTTT. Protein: CASRAPAGVDTQYF.

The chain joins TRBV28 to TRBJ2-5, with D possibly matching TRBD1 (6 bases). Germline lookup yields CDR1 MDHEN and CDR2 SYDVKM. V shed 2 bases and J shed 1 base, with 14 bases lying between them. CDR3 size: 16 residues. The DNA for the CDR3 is TGTGCCAGCAGTTTAACGACAGGCGTGGTCCAAGAGACCCAGTACTTC. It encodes CASSLTTGVVQETQYF.

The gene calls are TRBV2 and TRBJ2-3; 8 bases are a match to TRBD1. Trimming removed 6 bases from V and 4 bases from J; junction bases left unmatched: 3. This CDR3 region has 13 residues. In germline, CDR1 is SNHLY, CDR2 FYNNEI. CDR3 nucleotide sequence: TGTGCCAGCAGATCGACAGGGGCAGATACGCAGTATTTT. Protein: CASRSTGADTQYF.

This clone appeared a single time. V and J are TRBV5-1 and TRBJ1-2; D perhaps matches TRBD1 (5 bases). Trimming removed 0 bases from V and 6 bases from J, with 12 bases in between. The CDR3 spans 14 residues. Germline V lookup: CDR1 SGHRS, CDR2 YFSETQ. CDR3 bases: TGCGCCAGCAGCTTGGGACAGTCTACGGATGGCTACACCTTC. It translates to CASSLGQSTDGYTF. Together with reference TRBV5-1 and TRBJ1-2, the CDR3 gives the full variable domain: KAGVTQTPRYLIKTRGQQVTLSCSPISGHRSVSWYQQTPGQGLQFLFEYFSETQRNKGNFPGRFSGRQFSNSRSEMNVSTLELGDSALYLCASSLGQSTDGYTFGSGTRLTVV.

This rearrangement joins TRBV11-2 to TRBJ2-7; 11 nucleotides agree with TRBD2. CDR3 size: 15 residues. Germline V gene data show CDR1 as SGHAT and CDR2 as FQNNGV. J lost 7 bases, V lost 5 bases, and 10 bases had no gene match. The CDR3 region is CASSAGTSGFGEQYF. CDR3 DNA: TGTGCCAGCAGCGCAGGGACTAGCGGATTTGGGGAGCAGTACTTC.

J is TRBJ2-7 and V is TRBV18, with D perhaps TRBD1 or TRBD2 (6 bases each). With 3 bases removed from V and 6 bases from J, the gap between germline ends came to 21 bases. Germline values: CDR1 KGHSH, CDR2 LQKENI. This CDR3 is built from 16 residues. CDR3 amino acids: CASSPPKGGGASEQYF. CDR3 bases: TGTGCCAGCTCACCCCCAAAAGGAGGGGGAGCGAGCGAGCAGTACTTC.

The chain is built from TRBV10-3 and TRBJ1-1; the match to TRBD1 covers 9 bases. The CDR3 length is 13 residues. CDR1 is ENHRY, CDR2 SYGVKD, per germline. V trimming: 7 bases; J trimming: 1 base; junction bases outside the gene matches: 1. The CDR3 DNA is TGTGCCATCACGGGACAGGGGAACACTGAAGCTTTCTTT. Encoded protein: CAITGQGNTEAFF.

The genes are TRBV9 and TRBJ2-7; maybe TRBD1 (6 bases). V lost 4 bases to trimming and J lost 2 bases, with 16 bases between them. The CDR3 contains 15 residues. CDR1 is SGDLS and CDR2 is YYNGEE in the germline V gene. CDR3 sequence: CASSTRDIPPYEQYF. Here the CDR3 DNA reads TGTGCCAGCAGCACCCGGGACATTCCGCCCTACGAGCAGTACTTC.

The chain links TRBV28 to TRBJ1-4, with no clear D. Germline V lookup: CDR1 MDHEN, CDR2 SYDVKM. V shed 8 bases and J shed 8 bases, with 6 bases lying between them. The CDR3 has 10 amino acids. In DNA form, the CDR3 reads TGTGCCAGCCAACAGGAAAAACTGTTTTTT. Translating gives CASQQEKLFF.